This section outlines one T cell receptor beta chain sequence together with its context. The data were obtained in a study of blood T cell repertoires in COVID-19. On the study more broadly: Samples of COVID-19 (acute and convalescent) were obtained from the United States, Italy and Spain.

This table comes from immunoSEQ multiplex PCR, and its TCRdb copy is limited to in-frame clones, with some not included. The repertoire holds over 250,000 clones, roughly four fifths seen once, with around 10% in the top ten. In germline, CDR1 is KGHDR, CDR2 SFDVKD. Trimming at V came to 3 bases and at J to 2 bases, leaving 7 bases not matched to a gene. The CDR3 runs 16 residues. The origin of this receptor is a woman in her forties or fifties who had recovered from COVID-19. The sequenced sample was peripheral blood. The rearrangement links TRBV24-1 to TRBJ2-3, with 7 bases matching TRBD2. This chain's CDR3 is CATSDAHGGFTDTQYF. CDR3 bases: TGTGCCACCAGTGATGCTCACGGGGGGTTCACAGATACGCAGTATTTT.